These T cell receptor beta chains were read from a single sample in a study of T cell responses to AZD1222 COVID-19 vaccine. This table comes from immunoSEQ multiplex PCR, and its TCRdb copy is limited to in-frame clones, with some not included. The profile shows nearly 110,000 clones, about 90% of them singletons. The source was peripheral blood, collected 28 days after the second AZD1222 dose. These receptors came from an adult who received the AZD1222 COVID-19 vaccine. Each CDR3 is given with its conserved first and last residue. Fields, in order: CDR3 length, J gene, V gene, D gene, clone size, CDR3 protein, CDR3 DNA. A D gene is named only where the DNA matches it firmly. Some rows mark clone size as missing; the rest say once, few, many or name a class of expanded clone.

14	TRBJ1-1	TRBV5-1	TRBD1	.	CASSVDRVDTEAFF	TGCGCCAGCAGCGTGGACAGGGTGGACACTGAAGCTTTCTTT
15	TRBJ1-4	TRBV3-1/TRBV3-2	TRBD1	.	CASSPGQATNEKLFF	TGTGCCAGCAGCCCGGGACAGGCAACTAATGAAAAACTGTTTTTT
14	TRBJ2-5	TRBV6-5	.	.	CASSYGLTQETQYF	TGTGCCAGCAGTTACGGCCTAACCCAAGAGACCCAGTACTTC
20	TRBJ1-2	TRBV24-1	.	.	CATSDVASPAGGQASRGYTF	TGTGCCACCAGTGATGTGGCTTCTCCGGCCGGGGGGCAGGCATCGCGGGGCTACACCTTC
14	TRBJ2-7	TRBV9	.	once	CASSVGDSPYEQYF	TGTGCCAGCAGCGTAGGTGACAGTCCCTACGAGCAGTACTTC
15	TRBJ2-5	TRBV27	TRBD2	.	CASTLSGGQRETQYF	TGTGCCAGCACCCTAAGCGGGGGCCAGCGAGAGACCCAGTACTTC
14	TRBJ2-6	TRBV6-2/TRBV6-3	.	.	CASSTLSGANVLTF	TGTGCCAGCAGTACGCTCTCTGGGGCCAACGTCCTGACTTTC
16	TRBJ2-1	TRBV10-1	.	.	CASSESEGLRPNEQFF	TGCGCCAGCAGTGAGTCTGAGGGTCTAAGGCCCAATGAGCAGTTCTTC
16	TRBJ1-1	TRBV14	TRBD1	.	CASSPSWWQGVTEAFF	TGTGCCAGCAGCCCTTCATGGTGGCAGGGGGTTACTGAAGCTTTCTTT
13	TRBJ1-1	TRBV20-1	.	once	CSASEGGNTEAFF	TGCAGTGCTAGTGAGGGGGGGAACACTGAAGCTTTCTTT
15	TRBJ2-5	TRBV27	.	.	CASSFYRERRETQYF	TGTGCCAGCAGTTTCTACCGGGAGCGGCGGGAGACCCAGTACTTC
16	TRBJ1-5	TRBV7-2	TRBD1	.	CASSRTGGYSNQPQHF	TGTGCCAGCAGCCGGACAGGGGGATATAGCAATCAGCCCCAGCATTTT
13	TRBJ1-5	TRBV6-1	.	.	CASSEKQTQPQHF	TGTGCCAGCAGTGAAAAACAGACTCAGCCCCAGCATTTT
14	TRBJ2-2	TRBV10-2	TRBD2	.	CASSGGGRTGELFF	TGCGCCAGCAGTGGAGGCGGGAGAACCGGGGAGCTGTTTTTT
14	TRBJ1-2	TRBV6-4	TRBD1	few	CASSDEGQGIGYTF	TGTGCCAGCAGTGACGAAGGACAGGGTATCGGGTACACCTTC
13	TRBJ2-4	TRBV6-5	.	.	CASSYLGENIQYF	TGTGCCAGCAGTTACCTGGGGGAGAACATTCAGTACTTC
17	TRBJ2-6	TRBV5-4	.	.	CASSAGGPSLWANVLTF	TGTGCCAGCAGCGCCGGGGGGCCCTCCCTCTGGGCCAACGTCCTGACTTTC
16	TRBJ2-1	TRBV30	TRBD1	.	CAWRETGTGPYNEQFF	TGTGCCTGGAGAGAGACCGGGACAGGGCCCTACAATGAGCAGTTCTTC
15	TRBJ1-4	TRBV5-5	.	.	CASSLDRRTNEKLFF	TGTGCCAGCAGCTTGGATAGGCGGACTAATGAAAAACTGTTTTTT
14	TRBJ2-3	TRBV19	.	.	CASSLGGGRDTQYF	TGTGCCAGTAGTTTGGGGGGGGGCAGAGATACGCAGTATTTT
14	TRBJ1-1	TRBV19	.	.	CASKTRDLNTEAFF	TGTGCCAGTAAAACCAGGGACTTGAACACTGAAGCTTTCTTT
17	TRBJ2-6	TRBV14	TRBD1	.	CASSTRTGTSGANVLTF	TGTGCCAGCAGCACCCGGACAGGCACCTCTGGGGCCAACGTCCTGACTTTC
14	TRBJ2-1	TRBV6-4	.	.	CASRHLTAPHEQFF	TGTGCCAGCAGACACCTGACGGCCCCCCATGAGCAGTTCTTC
14	TRBJ2-7	TRBV10-3	.	.	CAIRDGATRYEQYF	TGTGCCATCAGGGATGGGGCGACACGTTACGAGCAGTACTTC
14	TRBJ1-4	TRBV23-1	.	.	CASSQLNGKEKLFF	TGCGCCAGCAGTCAACTTAATGGTAAGGAAAAACTGTTTTTT
15	TRBJ1-6	TRBV5-4	.	once	CASSRGLPEESPLHF	TGTGCCAGCAGCCGAGGACTTCCAGAAGAATCACCCCTCCACTTT
15	TRBJ2-7	TRBV28	TRBD1	.	CASSPGQDSSYEQYF	TGTGCCAGCAGCCCGGGACAGGATAGCTCCTACGAGCAGTACTTC
14	TRBJ1-5	TRBV28	.	.	CATTLAPVNQPQHF	TGTGCCACCACACTCGCCCCGGTAAATCAGCCCCAGCATTTT
16	TRBJ1-3	TRBV5-1	.	.	CASSTRDGSSGNTIYF	TGCGCCAGCAGCACCCGGGACGGGAGCTCTGGAAACACCATATATTTT
16	TRBJ1-2	TRBV5-1	TRBD1	.	CASSPLGTGTVFGYTF	TGCGCCAGCAGCCCTTTAGGGACAGGGACCGTCTTTGGCTACACCTTC
13	TRBJ2-1	TRBV12-3/TRBV12-4	.	.	CASTLRGGAEQFF	TGTGCCAGCACCTTAAGGGGGGGGGCCGAGCAGTTCTTC
11	TRBJ1-4	TRBV12-3/TRBV12-4	.	few	CASSFNEKLFF	TGTGCCAGCAGTTTCAATGAAAAACTGTTTTTT
15	TRBJ1-2	TRBV7-8	.	.	CASSPPTERRIGYTF	TGTGCCAGCAGCCCACCGACGGAAAGGAGGATTGGCTACACCTTC
13	TRBJ2-2	TRBV24-1	.	few	CATAGQNTGELFF	TGTGCCACCGCGGGACAGAACACCGGGGAGCTGTTTTTT
16	TRBJ1-5	TRBV19	.	.	CASSTPGRYSNQPQHF	TGTGCCAGTAGTACCCCGGGACGCTATAGCAATCAGCCCCAGCATTTT
15	TRBJ1-2	TRBV4-3	.	.	CASSQDRQPPYGYTF	TGCGCCAGCAGCCAAGATCGACAGCCTCCCTATGGCTACACCTTC
13	TRBJ2-7	TRBV29-1	.	.	CSVEETESYEQYF	TGCAGCGTTGAGGAGACGGAGTCCTACGAGCAGTACTTC
15	TRBJ2-1	TRBV18	.	.	CASSPSLDLYNEQFF	TGTGCCAGCTCACCCTCCCTGGACTTATACAATGAGCAGTTCTTC
16	TRBJ2-1	TRBV6-1	.	once	CASSEEVLTPYNEQFF	TGTGCCAGCAGTGAAGAGGTGTTAACTCCCTACAATGAGCAGTTCTTC
18	TRBJ1-3	TRBV7-8	.	few	CASSLTAHPGVGGNTIYF	TGTGCCAGCAGCTTAACCGCGCACCCAGGGGTCGGTGGAAACACCATATATTTT
15	TRBJ1-1	TRBV15	.	.	CATSRDRGLNTEAFF	TGTGCCACCAGCAGAGACAGGGGACTGAACACTGAAGCTTTCTTT
13	TRBJ2-3	TRBV7-2	.	.	CASSLWSTDTQYF	TGTGCCAGCAGCCTCTGGAGCACAGATACGCAGTATTTT
14	TRBJ1-4	TRBV30	TRBD1	.	CAWTPGQGNEKLFF	TGTGCCTGGACCCCGGGACAGGGGAATGAAAAACTGTTTTTT
15	TRBJ2-3	TRBV13	TRBD1	.	CASSKGQPSTDTQYF	TGTGCCAGCAGCAAGGGACAGCCTAGCACAGATACGCAGTATTTT
14	TRBJ1-1	TRBV30	.	.	CAGLGGHRNTEAFF	TGTGCCGGCCTCGGGGGACACAGGAACACTGAAGCTTTCTTT
12	TRBJ1-5	TRBV2	.	.	CASADPPQPQHF	TGTGCCAGCGCCGACCCCCCTCAGCCCCAGCATTTT
14	TRBJ1-5	TRBV3-1/TRBV3-2	.	once	CASSARRDGRPQHF	TGTGCCAGCAGCGCCCGACGGGACGGGCGCCCCCAGCATTTT
15	TRBJ1-1	TRBV5-1	TRBD1	.	CASSLAEQGATEAFF	TGCGCCAGCAGCTTGGCCGAACAGGGGGCAACTGAAGCTTTCTTT
16	TRBJ1-5	TRBV11-2	TRBD1	.	CASSSVTGDSNQPQHF	TGTGCCAGCAGCTCCGTGACAGGGGATAGCAATCAGCCCCAGCATTTT
15	TRBJ2-6	TRBV14	TRBD1	.	CASSRDRAGANVLTF	TGTGCCAGCAGCCGGGACAGGGCTGGGGCCAACGTCCTGACTTTC